This T cell receptor beta chain came from a study of CD8 T cells in ankylosing spondylitis. TCR beta libraries were made by quantitative 5'-RACE with molecular barcodes. TCRdb re-called the 5' RACE reads through MiXCR, storing one row per CDR3 protein. The sample lists 450,000 to 550,000 distinct CDR3 sequences; less than 6% were seen once. V was cut by 5 bases and J by 2 bases, with 9 bases left in between. This CDR3 contains 12 residues. Germline V gene sequence: CDR1 DFQATT, CDR2 SNEGSKA (reference sequence). General observations from the study: Within ankylosing spondylitis blood, a TCR beta motif made up of roughly eight highly homologous variants appeared to be characteristic. It was reported that disease-linked clones were significantly enriched in matched ankylosing spondylitis synovial fluid.

This clonotype was observed at least ten times. Its antigen remains unknown. The rearrangement links TRBV20-1 to TRBJ2-5, with TRBD2 as a possible D gene (5 bases). This clonotype originated in a male donor with ankylosing spondylitis. Sequences were obtained from blood, either unsorted or a sorted T cell fraction (not recorded which). CDR3 nucleotide sequence: TGCAGTGCTTCGAGGGATCAAGAGACCCAGTACTTC. As protein: CSASRDQETQYF.